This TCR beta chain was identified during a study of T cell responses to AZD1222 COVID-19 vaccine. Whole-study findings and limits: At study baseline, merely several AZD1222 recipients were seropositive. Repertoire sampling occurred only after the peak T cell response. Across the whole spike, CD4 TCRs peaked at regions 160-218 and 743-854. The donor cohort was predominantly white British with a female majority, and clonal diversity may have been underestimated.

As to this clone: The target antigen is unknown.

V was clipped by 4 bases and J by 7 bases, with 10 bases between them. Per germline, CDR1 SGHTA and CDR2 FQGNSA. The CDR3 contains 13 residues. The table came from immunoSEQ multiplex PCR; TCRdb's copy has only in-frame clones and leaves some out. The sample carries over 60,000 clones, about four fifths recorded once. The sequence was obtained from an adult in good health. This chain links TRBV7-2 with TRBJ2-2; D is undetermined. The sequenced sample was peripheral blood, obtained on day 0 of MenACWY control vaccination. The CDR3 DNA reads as TGTGCCAGCAGCTCATTTTCGGGCGGGGAGCTGTTTTTT. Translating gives CASSSFSGGELFF.